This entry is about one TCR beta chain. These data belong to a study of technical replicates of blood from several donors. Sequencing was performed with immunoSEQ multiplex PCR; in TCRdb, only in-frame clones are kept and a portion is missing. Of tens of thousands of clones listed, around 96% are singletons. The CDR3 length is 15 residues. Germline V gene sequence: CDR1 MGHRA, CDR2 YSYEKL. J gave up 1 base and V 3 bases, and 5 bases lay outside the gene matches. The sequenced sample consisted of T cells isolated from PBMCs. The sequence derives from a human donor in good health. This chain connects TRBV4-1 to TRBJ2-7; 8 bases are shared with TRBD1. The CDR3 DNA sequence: TGCGCCAGCAGCCACCTAGGACAGGGATCCTACGAGCAGTACTTC. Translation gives CASSHLGQGSYEQYF.